The clone carrying this T cell receptor beta chain was recorded at least ten times. No antigen is known for it. Graves' hyperthyroidism is called stable when ophthalmopathy does not progress within 18 months. The hyperthyroidism was newly diagnosed and had lasted under 2 months; the patients were aged 18 to 65. V was trimmed by 7 bases and J by 2 bases, leaving 4 bases between them. This CDR3 spans 11 amino acids. The V gene's germline CDR1 is SGHTA and CDR2 FQGNSA. Amplified TCR beta CDR3 regions came from RNA transcripts. In the first-round RT-PCR of the TCR CDR3, the HTBI primer set was used. TCRdb reanalysed the multiplex PCR reads using MiXCR and keeps one entry per CDR3 protein. Here the sample spans over 150,000 distinct CDR3 sequences, around 16% being singletons. This sample was included in a study of T cells in Graves' hyperthyroidism and ophthalmopathy. Whole-study findings and limits: Most thyroid clonotypes with frequency above 0.001 were detected in blood.

This sequence joins TRBV7-2 and TRBJ2-3; D not resolved. The TCR originated in a woman between 45 and 60 years old with Graves' hyperthyroidism. Sequencing input: blood. The CDR3 sequence: CASTNTDTQYF. In nucleotides, the CDR3 is TGTGCCAGCACCAACACAGATACGCAGTATTTT. Full variable domain (rest looked up from reference TRBV7-2 and TRBJ2-3): GAGVSQSPSNKVTEKGKDVELRCDPISGHTALYWYRQSLGQGLEFLIYFQGNSAPDKSGLPSDRFSAERTGGSVSTLTIQRTQQEDSAVYLCASTNTDTQYFGPGTRLTVL.